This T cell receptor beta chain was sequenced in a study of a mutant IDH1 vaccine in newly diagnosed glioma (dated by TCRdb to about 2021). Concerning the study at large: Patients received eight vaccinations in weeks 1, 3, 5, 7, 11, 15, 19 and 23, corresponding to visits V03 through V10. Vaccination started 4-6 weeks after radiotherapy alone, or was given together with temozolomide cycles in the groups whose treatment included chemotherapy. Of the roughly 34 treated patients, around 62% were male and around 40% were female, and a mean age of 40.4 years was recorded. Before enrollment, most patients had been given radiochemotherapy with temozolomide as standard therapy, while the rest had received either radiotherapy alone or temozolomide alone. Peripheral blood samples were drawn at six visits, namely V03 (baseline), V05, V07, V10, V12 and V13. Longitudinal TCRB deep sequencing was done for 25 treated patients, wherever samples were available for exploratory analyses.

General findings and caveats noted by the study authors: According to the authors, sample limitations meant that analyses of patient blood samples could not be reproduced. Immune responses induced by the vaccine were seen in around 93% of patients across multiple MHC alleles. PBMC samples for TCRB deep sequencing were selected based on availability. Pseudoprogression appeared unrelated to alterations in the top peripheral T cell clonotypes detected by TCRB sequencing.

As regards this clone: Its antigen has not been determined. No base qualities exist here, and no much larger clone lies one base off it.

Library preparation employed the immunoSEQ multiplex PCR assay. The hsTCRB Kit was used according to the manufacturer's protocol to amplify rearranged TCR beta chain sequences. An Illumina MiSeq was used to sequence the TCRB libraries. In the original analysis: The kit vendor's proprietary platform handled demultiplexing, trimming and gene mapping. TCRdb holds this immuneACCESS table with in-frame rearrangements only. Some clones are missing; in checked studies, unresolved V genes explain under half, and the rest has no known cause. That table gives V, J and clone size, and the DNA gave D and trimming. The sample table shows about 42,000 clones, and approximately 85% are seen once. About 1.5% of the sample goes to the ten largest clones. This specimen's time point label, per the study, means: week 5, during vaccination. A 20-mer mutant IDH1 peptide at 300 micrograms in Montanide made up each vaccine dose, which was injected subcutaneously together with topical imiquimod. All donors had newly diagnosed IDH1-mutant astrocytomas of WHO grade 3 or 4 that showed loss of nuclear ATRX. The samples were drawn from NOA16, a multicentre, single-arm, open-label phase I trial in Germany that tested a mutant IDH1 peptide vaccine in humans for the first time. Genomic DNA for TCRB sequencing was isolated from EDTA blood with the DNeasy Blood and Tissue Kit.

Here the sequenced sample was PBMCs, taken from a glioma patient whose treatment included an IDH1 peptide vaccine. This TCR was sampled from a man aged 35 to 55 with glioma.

The CDR3 in this case is CATSRDGGTDTQYF. The nucleotide sequence reads as follows: TGTGCCACCTCCCGGGACGGAGGAACAGATACGCAGTATTTT. The chain uses TRBV2 and TRBJ2-3; the D gene is possibly TRBD1 or TRBD2, each agreeing over 5 bases. Measured from the cysteine to the phenylalanine, the CDR3 is 14 residues long. The CDR3 DNA has 42 bases and is translated from base 1. The CDR1 and CDR2 encoded by the germline V gene are SNHLY and FYNNEI. The V and J ends are trimmed by 10 bases and 3 bases, leaving 17 bases between them.